One and the same sample provided the 3 T cell receptor beta chains below, sequenced in a study of identical twins. Each CDR3 protein gets one entry after TCRdb re-called the 5' RACE reads with MiXCR. The data contain 1.5 million to 2 million distinct CDR3 sequences, less than 35% of them seen just once; the ten biggest clones take up less than 0.35%. The sequencing input was cord blood. These receptors originate from a newborn girl in good health.

This clonotype was counted a few times. The J gene is TRBJ2-1, the V gene TRBV24-1; 16 bases are a match to TRBD2. The junction had 6 bases not matched to a gene; V was cut back by 4 bases and J by 10 bases. Germline values: CDR1 KGHDR, CDR2 SFDVKD. The CDR3 extends over 16 amino acids. The CDR3 nucleotides read TGTGCCACCAGTGAGGGACTAGCGGGAGGGCCGTTCGAGCAGTTCTTC. It translates to CATSEGLAGGPFEQFF.

The chain recombines TRBV3-1 with TRBJ2-2; TRBD2 agrees at 8 bases. Germline CDR1 is LGHDT and CDR2 is YNNKEL (reference sequence). J lost 6 bases, V lost 1 base, and 4 bases had no gene match. The CDR3 is 15 amino acids. CDR3 bases: TGTGCCAGCAGCCAAGTATCCGGGGGGGCCGGGGAGCTGTTTTTT. It specifies CASSQVSGGAGELFF. Looking up the rest from reference TRBV3-1 and TRBJ2-2 gives the full variable domain: DTAVSQTPKYLVTQMGNDKSIKCEQNLGHDTMYWYKQDSKKFLKIMFSYNNKELIINETVPNRFSPKSPDKAHLNLHINSLELGDSAVYFCASSQVSGGAGELFFGEGSRLTVL.

CDR3 nucleotides: TGTGCCAGCAGCTTCCAGCGGGAGCCGGGGGAGACCCAGTACTTC. Its protein is CASSFQREPGETQYF. V and J are TRBV7-9 and TRBJ2-5; 8 positions agree with TRBD2. The CDR3 extends over 15 amino acids. Per germline, CDR1 SEHNR and CDR2 FQNEAQ (reference sequence). Germline trimming cut 3 bases from V and 5 bases from J; bases unmatched to any gene: 8.